This is a list of T cell receptor beta chains from one sample in a study of long-term antiretroviral therapy in people with HIV. Using immunoSEQ multiplex PCR, the repertoire was profiled, and TCRdb retains in-frame clones only, with some absent. Of 25,000 to 35,000 clones in the sample, roughly 95% were seen once. This specimen was unsorted PBMCs, taken more than 6 years after starting antiretroviral therapy. These receptors were taken from a man in his thirties or forties with HIV. Each CDR3 is given with its conserved first and last residue. The order of the fields is D gene, V gene, J gene, clone size, CDR3 protein, CDR3 DNA. D genes are given only for firm matches. A row's size may be missing; if present it is once, few, many or a size class.

D gene: .
V gene: TRBV19
J gene: TRBJ2-6
clone size: .
CDR3 protein: CASSITRGSGANVLTF
CDR3 DNA: TGTGCCAGTAGTATAACAAGGGGCTCTGGGGCCAACGTCCTGACTTTC

D gene: .
V gene: TRBV27
J gene: TRBJ1-2
clone size: .
CDR3 protein: CASSLRGGLGGYTF
CDR3 DNA: TGTGCCAGCAGTCTCCGAGGGGGGCTAGGTGGCTACACCTTC

D gene: TRBD2
V gene: TRBV6-5
J gene: TRBJ2-2
clone size: once
CDR3 protein: CASSWTSLTGELFF
CDR3 DNA: TGTGCCAGCAGTTGGACTAGCCTCACCGGGGAGCTGTTTTTT

D gene: TRBD1
V gene: TRBV7-9
J gene: TRBJ1-2
clone size: few
CDR3 protein: CASSSQDWTGGRGYTF
CDR3 DNA: TGTGCCAGCAGCTCTCAGGACTGGACAGGGGGTAGAGGCTACACCTTC

D gene: TRBD1
V gene: TRBV5-1
J gene: TRBJ2-7
clone size: .
CDR3 protein: CASSLGDRAYEQYF
CDR3 DNA: TGCGCCAGCAGCTTAGGTGACAGGGCCTACGAGCAGTACTTC

D gene: TRBD2
V gene: TRBV6-5
J gene: TRBJ2-1
clone size: .
CDR3 protein: CATAGGGEFF
CDR3 DNA: TGTGCCACAGCGGGGGGTGGGGAGTTCTTC

D gene: TRBD2
V gene: TRBV7-3
J gene: TRBJ2-1
clone size: .
CDR3 protein: CASSFWGGEQFF
CDR3 DNA: TGTGCCAGCAGCTTTTGGGGGGGTGAGCAGTTCTTC

D gene: .
V gene: TRBV7-9
J gene: TRBJ2-1
clone size: .
CDR3 protein: CASSLAAPYDEQFF
CDR3 DNA: TGTGCCAGCAGCTTAGCGGCGCCTTACGATGAGCAGTTCTTC

D gene: TRBD1
V gene: TRBV6-1
J gene: TRBJ2-2
clone size: .
CDR3 protein: CASEDRDAGELFF
CDR3 DNA: TGTGCCAGCGAGGACAGGGACGCCGGGGAGCTGTTTTTT

D gene: TRBD2
V gene: TRBV30
J gene: TRBJ2-1
clone size: .
CDR3 protein: CACSPPTSGVNEQFF
CDR3 DNA: TGTGCCTGTTCCCCTCCGACTAGCGGGGTCAATGAACAGTTCTTC

D gene: TRBD1
V gene: TRBV7-8
J gene: TRBJ1-1
clone size: .
CDR3 protein: CASSFTGVGKLGAFF
CDR3 DNA: TGTGCCAGCAGCTTCACAGGGGTGGGGAAATTGGGGGCTTTCTTT

D gene: TRBD1
V gene: TRBV4-3
J gene: TRBJ2-5
clone size: .
CDR3 protein: CASSQSPTGGEETQYF
CDR3 DNA: TGCGCCAGCAGCCAAAGCCCGACAGGGGGCGAAGAGACCCAGTACTTC

D gene: TRBD1
V gene: TRBV28
J gene: TRBJ2-5
clone size: once
CDR3 protein: CASRDRGEETQYF
CDR3 DNA: TGTGCCAGCAGAGACAGGGGGGAAGAGACCCAGTACTTC

D gene: .
V gene: TRBV14
J gene: TRBJ1-3
clone size: .
CDR3 protein: CAAGDSGNTIYF
CDR3 DNA: TGTGCCGCCGGCGACTCTGGAAACACCATATATTTT

D gene: .
V gene: TRBV19
J gene: TRBJ1-6
clone size: .
CDR3 protein: CASKGNNSPLHF
CDR3 DNA: TGTGCCAGTAAGGGGAATAATTCACCCCTCCACTTT

D gene: TRBD1
V gene: TRBV6-1
J gene: TRBJ1-2
clone size: .
CDR3 protein: CASSDRGIGYTF
CDR3 DNA: TGTGCCAGCAGTGACAGGGGGATAGGCTACACCTTC

D gene: .
V gene: TRBV2
J gene: TRBJ2-1
clone size: .
CDR3 protein: CASTEGYYNEQFF
CDR3 DNA: TGTGCCAGCACCGAAGGATACTACAATGAGCAGTTCTTC

D gene: .
V gene: TRBV30
J gene: TRBJ2-7
clone size: .
CDR3 protein: CAWSVYRGAYEQYF
CDR3 DNA: TGTGCCTGGAGTGTTTATCGAGGGGCCTACGAGCAGTACTTC

D gene: TRBD2
V gene: TRBV5-1
J gene: TRBJ2-2
clone size: .
CDR3 protein: CASGGLVGNTGELFF
CDR3 DNA: TGCGCCAGCGGCGGACTAGTCGGTAACACCGGGGAGCTGTTTTTT

D gene: .
V gene: TRBV12-5
J gene: TRBJ1-2
clone size: .
CDR3 protein: CASGLYSLEYGYTF
CDR3 DNA: TGTGCTAGTGGTTTGTACAGCCTAGAGTATGGCTACACCTTC

D gene: .
V gene: TRBV5-4
J gene: TRBJ1-1
clone size: .
CDR3 protein: CASSFGTRNTEAFF
CDR3 DNA: TGTGCCAGCAGCTTTGGGACCCGGAACACTGAAGCTTTCTTT

D gene: .
V gene: TRBV27
J gene: TRBJ2-2
clone size: .
CDR3 protein: CASTGIGTNTGELFF
CDR3 DNA: TGTGCCAGCACGGGTATTGGCACGAACACCGGGGAGCTGTTTTTT

D gene: TRBD1
V gene: TRBV6-5
J gene: TRBJ2-1
clone size: .
CDR3 protein: CASSFDRAEQFF
CDR3 DNA: TGTGCCAGCAGTTTCGACAGGGCGGAGCAGTTCTTC

D gene: .
V gene: TRBV29-1
J gene: TRBJ2-2
clone size: .
CDR3 protein: CSVSQGLTGELFF
CDR3 DNA: TGCAGCGTTTCCCAGGGGTTGACCGGGGAGCTGTTTTTT

D gene: .
V gene: TRBV2
J gene: TRBJ2-5
clone size: .
CDR3 protein: CASSERSGLQETQYF
CDR3 DNA: TGTGCCAGCAGTGAAAGGTCAGGGCTCCAAGAGACCCAGTACTTC

D gene: TRBD2
V gene: TRBV28
J gene: TRBJ2-1
clone size: .
CDR3 protein: CASSFPGLAAEQFF
CDR3 DNA: TGTGCCAGCAGTTTCCCCGGACTAGCGGCTGAGCAGTTCTTC

D gene: TRBD1
V gene: TRBV18
J gene: TRBJ1-4
clone size: .
CDR3 protein: CASSPGKGANEKLFF
CDR3 DNA: TGTGCCAGCTCACCAGGGAAGGGGGCGAATGAAAAACTGTTTTTT

D gene: TRBD2
V gene: TRBV19
J gene: TRBJ2-3
clone size: .
CDR3 protein: CASSALAGAPDTQYF
CDR3 DNA: TGTGCCAGTAGCGCCCTGGCGGGAGCCCCAGATACGCAGTATTTT

D gene: .
V gene: TRBV4-1
J gene: TRBJ2-7
clone size: .
CDR3 protein: CASSQGVGYYEQYF
CDR3 DNA: TGCGCCAGCAGCCAAGGGGTAGGGTACTACGAGCAGTACTTC

D gene: .
V gene: TRBV30
J gene: TRBJ2-6
clone size: .
CDR3 protein: CAWSSSGANVLTF
CDR3 DNA: TGTGCCTGGAGTTCCTCTGGGGCCAACGTCCTGACTTTC

D gene: TRBD1
V gene: TRBV28
J gene: TRBJ1-2
clone size: .
CDR3 protein: CASRGGDRDSGYTF
CDR3 DNA: TGTGCCAGCAGGGGGGGGGACAGGGATAGCGGCTACACCTTC